A selection of T cell receptor beta chains follows, all from one sample in a study of blood T cell repertoires in COVID-19. Data came from immunoSEQ multiplex PCR; TCRdb stores just in-frame clones and leaves some out. The sample lists about 350,000 clones, more than 70% occurring once. The sequenced sample was PBMCs or T cells enriched from blood (not recorded which). The receptors come from a woman aged 25 to 39 who had recovered from COVID-19. The CDR3 runs from the conserved cysteine through the conserved F or W. D genes are given only for firm matches. The size field is filled for only some rows; it gives once, few, many or a size class.

TRBD1	.	TRBV11-2	TRBJ2-7	TGTGCCAGCAGCACTCGGACAGGGGTTTACGAGCAGTACTTC	CASSTRTGVYEQYF
TRBD1	.	TRBV4-1	TRBJ1-2	TGCGCCAGCAGCCAACTTACCGACCGGGACAGGGGGCTAAATGGCTACACCTTC	CASSQLTDRDRGLNGYTF
.	.	TRBV5-6	TRBJ1-6	TGTGCCAGCAGCATCGGACCCAGGGATTCACCCCTCCACTTT	CASSIGPRDSPLHF
.	.	TRBV4-1	TRBJ1-2	TGCGCCAGCAGCCAAGAGGGGCGCCTGGGGTATGGCTACACCTTC	CASSQEGRLGYGYTF
TRBD2	.	TRBV29-1	TRBJ2-1	TGCAGCTACAGACTAGCTTCTCCGAATGAGCAGTTCTTC	CSYRLASPNEQFF
.	once	TRBV18	TRBJ1-2	TGTGCCAGCTCGGCGGGGGACCATGGCTACACCTTC	CASSAGDHGYTF
TRBD1	.	TRBV11-2	TRBJ1-4	TGTGCCAGCAGCTTCGGGACAGGGGGAGAAAAACTGTTTTTT	CASSFGTGGEKLFF
.	.	TRBV6-5	TRBJ2-3	TGTGCCAGCAGTTCTCAGGGCCCCATGACGGATACGCAGTATTTT	CASSSQGPMTDTQYF
.	.	TRBV2	TRBJ1-2	TGTGCCAGCAGTGAATTACAGATCTATAATGGCTACACCTTC	CASSELQIYNGYTF
.	once	TRBV7-2	TRBJ1-2	TGTGCCAGCAGCTTACCTAGGAGGGGTGGCTACACCTTC	CASSLPRRGGYTF